This T cell receptor (beta chain) was found in a study of glioma-infiltrating T cells after dendritic cell vaccination. Findings and caveats of the study: Estimated pretreatment TIL content predicted outcome after dendritic cell vaccination.

This sample's time point: after dendritic cell vaccination, including at tumor progression/relapse. Patients had residual fresh-frozen tumor tissue and more than two years of survival data. About this clone itself: Antigen: not known.

Germline V gene sequence: CDR1 MNHNS, CDR2 SASEGT. CDR3 size: 11 residues. V gave up 4 bases and J gave up 16 bases, with 13 bases separating them. The primer mix had 60 V beta and 13 J beta primers. TCRdb keeps only in-frame clones here, not all; method: immunoSEQ multiplex PCR. The sample lists 75,000 to 85,000 clones, around 87% occurring once. The clonotype comes from a human donor with glioblastoma. Sequenced here: blood, sampled after dendritic cell vaccination. The V and J genes are TRBV6-1 and TRBJ1-4; D is perhaps TRBD1 (6 bases). CDR3 protein: CASSGAGGWFF. CDR3 nucleotides: TGTGCCAGCAGTGGTGCGGGGGGCTGGTTTTTT.